This TCR beta chain was sequenced for a study of long-term antiretroviral therapy in people with HIV. They ran version v3.0 of the immunoSEQ assay at survey level. TCRdb's copy holds only in-frame clones and misses some; the assay was immunoSEQ multiplex PCR. The table records about 24,000 clones, roughly 83% of them present only once. None of the participants with HIV were treated outside the United States. Germline values: CDR1 MNHEY, CDR2 SVGAGI. Trimming removed 4 bases from V and 9 bases from J, with 16 bases in between. This CDR3 comprises 14 residues. The rearrangement links TRBV6-5 to TRBJ1-5; maybe TRBD1 (6 bases). Sequencing was performed on unsorted PBMCs, taken roughly 4.1 years after starting antiretroviral therapy. This TCR derives from a man younger than 45 with HIV. The CDR3 bases are TGTGCCAGCAGTTCAACAGGGATTAACCCGCCCCAGCATTTT. It codes for CASSSTGINPPQHF.